This T cell receptor (beta chain) was sequenced in a study of patients with pleural tuberculosis. This clonotype came up many times. Via MiXCR, TCRdb re-called the reads, giving one row per CDR3 protein. Among around 54,000 distinct CDR3 sequences, less than 9.5% were seen once, and the ten largest hold roughly 16%. The source is a human donor with pleural tuberculosis.

The CDR3 sequence: CASSEAGLYEQYV. The CDR3 DNA follows: TGTGCCAGCAGTGAAGCAGGGTTGTACGAGCAGTACGTC. The chain joins TRBV6-1 to TRBJ2-7; the D is unclear. Germline V gene data show CDR1 as MNHNS and CDR2 as SASEGT. CDR3 length: 13 residues. Trimming pared 0 bases from V and 4 bases from J, leaving 7 bases between.